What follows are 25 T cell receptor beta chains derived from one specimen sequenced in a study of T cells after yellow fever vaccination. TCRdb fed the 5' RACE reads into MiXCR, producing one record per CDR3 protein. The data show about 340,000 distinct CDR3 sequences, under 5% seen once. Sample: PBMCs, taken 5 days after the yellow fever booster vaccination. These receptor sequences come from a man between 18 and 29 years old who received the YFV17D yellow fever vaccine.

The rearrangement uses TRBV6-1 and TRBJ2-1; a weak D match, TRBD2 (5 bases). Germline CDR1 is MNHNS and CDR2 is SASEGT. The V and J ends lost 7 bases and 9 bases respectively, with 10 bases between them. CDR3 size: 11 residues. CDR3 DNA sequence: TGTGCCAGCATGAAGAGCGGTGAGCAGTTCTTC. Protein product: CASMKSGEQFF.

This clonotype appeared a few times. The V and J genes are TRBV7-2 and TRBJ1-1, with a weak D call TRBD1 (6 bases). Per germline, CDR1 SGHTA and CDR2 FQGNSA. The V end was cut by 5 bases, the J end by 8 bases, with 9 bases between. The CDR3 is 11 amino acids. CDR3 amino acids: CASSRQVEAFF. The CDR3 bases are TGTGCCAGCAGCCGACAGGTAGAAGCTTTCTTT.

This clonotype appeared many times. V gene TRBV12-3 or TRBV12-4 combines with J gene TRBJ1-1, with TRBD1 as a possible D gene (6 bases). The CDR3 has 15 residues. The V end was cut by 1 base, the J end by 1 base, with 10 bases between. CDR3 bases: TGTGCCAGCAGTTTAGACCAGGGGACGAACACTGAAGCTTTCTTT. It translates to CASSLDQGTNTEAFF.

This chain links TRBV9 with TRBJ2-3; TRBD2 matches 9 bases. Trimming took 2 bases from V and 3 from J; bases not matched to a gene: 4. Germline V CDR1 and CDR2: SGDLS, YYNGEE. There are 15 residues in the CDR3. The CDR3 DNA reads TGTGCCAGCAGCGTCCGCGGGGGGGTGACAGATACGCAGTATTTT. Translated, it gives CASSVRGGVTDTQYF.

This clonotype was counted between two and nine times. The V and J genes are TRBV5-1 and TRBJ1-5; the D gene is possibly TRBD1 (5 bases). The V gene's germline CDR1 is SGHRS and CDR2 YFSETQ. There are 15 residues in the CDR3. Between the trimmed V and J ends, which lost 0 bases and 0 bases, there was a span of 7 bases. In DNA, the CDR3 is TGCGCCAGCAGCTTGGGGACAATTAGCAATCAGCCCCAGCATTTT. Protein product: CASSLGTISNQPQHF. The full variable domain, in which reference TRBV5-1 and TRBJ1-5 provide the parts outside the CDR3, is KAGVTQTPRYLIKTRGQQVTLSCSPISGHRSVSWYQQTPGQGLQFLFEYFSETQRNKGNFPGRFSGRQFSNSRSEMNVSTLELGDSALYLCASSLGTISNQPQHFGDGTRLSIL.

This clonotype was found many times. The chain has TRBV27 and TRBJ2-7, with D possibly matching TRBD1 (6 bases). This CDR3 comprises 13 residues. V dropped 3 bases and J dropped 3 bases, with 9 bases sitting between them. CDR1 is MNHEY, CDR2 SMNVEV, per germline (reference sequence). CDR3: CASSLAGDYEQYF. Written as DNA, the CDR3 is TGTGCCAGCAGTTTGGCAGGGGACTACGAGCAGTACTTC.

V gene TRBV4-1 combines with J gene TRBJ2-1; D is unresolved. CDR1 MGHRA and CDR2 YSYEKL come from the germline V gene. The V end was cut by 0 bases, the J end by 3 bases, with 6 bases between. The length of the CDR3 is 14 residues. This chain's CDR3 is CASSQDRYYNEQFF. In DNA form, the CDR3 reads TGCGCCAGCAGCCAAGATAGGTACTACAATGAGCAGTTCTTC.

The V gene is TRBV7-2, the J gene TRBJ1-5; D gene uncertain. Trimming took off 7 bases at V and 6 bases at J, with 16 bases between the two ends. Germline CDR1 reads SGHTA; CDR2 reads FQGNSA. CDR3 length: 14 amino acids. CDR3 bases: TGTGCCAGCATACCACGGACGGCGATTCAGCCCCAGCATTTT. Translation gives CASIPRTAIQPQHF.

This clonotype has a handful of counts. The genes are TRBV24-1 and TRBJ2-2; D remains unclear. The germline V and J ends were trimmed by 5 bases and 3 bases, with 6 bases remaining between them. The CDR3 length is 13 residues. Per germline, CDR1 KGHDR and CDR2 SFDVKD. As DNA, the CDR3 is TGTGCCACCAGTGGCAGGTACACCGGGGAGCTGTTTTTT. Amino acid sequence: CATSGRYTGELFF.

This clonotype was observed a handful of times. The V and J genes are TRBV5-1 and TRBJ1-1; D unclear. The CDR3 sequence is 15 residues long. The V end lost 1 base, the J end lost 6 bases, and 16 bases lay between the germline ends. CDR1 and CDR2 (germline): SGHRS, YFSETQ. The CDR3 spells CASSLSSGIFAEAFF. For the CDR3, the DNA is TGCGCCAGCAGCTTGAGTTCGGGGATTTTCGCTGAAGCTTTCTTT.

The chain carries TRBV19 and TRBJ1-5, with 10 bases lining up with TRBD1. Germline V lookup: CDR1 LNHDA, CDR2 SQIVND (reference sequence). This CDR3 has 13 residues. CDR3 nucleotides: TGTGCTGCCGCCGGGACAGGGGATCAGCCCCAGCATTTT. It is translated as CAAAGTGDQPQHF.

The chain couples TRBV7-3 to TRBJ2-7; D possibly uses TRBD1 or TRBD2 (5 bases each). Trimming removed 3 bases from V and 0 bases from J, with 9 bases in between. The CDR3 consists of 14 residues. Germline CDR1 and CDR2: SGHTA and FQGTGA. Here the CDR3 DNA reads TGTGCCAGCAGCTTGGGGGACCACTCCTACGAGCAGTACTTC. It translates to CASSLGDHSYEQYF.

This clonotype was detected only a few times. For the CDR3, the DNA is TGTGCCAGCAGCCCTATTTCTGGGGGGGGCTTAGATACGCAGTATTTT. Translation: CASSPISGGGLDTQYF. V is TRBV7-2 and J is TRBJ2-3, with D maybe TRBD2 (7 bases). CDR3 length: 16 residues. CDR1 SGHTA and CDR2 FQGNSA come from the germline V gene. V was shortened by 5 bases and J by 5 bases, with 20 bases between the two germline ends.

The sample holds many counts of this clonotype. This chain joins TRBV6-5 and TRBJ1-1, with 7 bases aligning to TRBD1. With 0 bases clipped from V and 0 bases from J, the junction kept 1 base outside the gene matches. The CDR3 has 15 residues. Germline lookup yields CDR1 MNHEY and CDR2 SVGAGI. CDR3 in DNA: TGTGCCAGCAGTTACTCGGGACAGCTGAACACTGAAGCTTTCTTT. This encodes CASSYSGQLNTEAFF.

Notes on this clonotype: At one of its ends the junction is not consistent with the germline gene, which may arise from a read error. V gene TRBV14 combines with J gene TRBJ2-1, with D perhaps TRBD1 (5 bases). Germline lookup yields CDR1 SGHDN and CDR2 FVKESK. The CDR3 consists of 12 residues. CDR3 sequence: CASSQDRANKLF. The CDR3 DNA follows: TGTGCCAGCAGCCAAGACAGGGCTAACAAGCTCTTC.

V and J are TRBV6-1 and TRBJ1-1, with TRBD1 as a possible D gene (5 bases). Germline values: CDR1 MNHNS, CDR2 SASEGT. V dropped 2 bases and J dropped 7 bases, with 20 bases sitting between them. CDR3 length: 16 amino acids. The CDR3 protein is CASSEWGNGAAIEAFF. CDR3 coding DNA: TGTGCCAGCAGTGAATGGGGCAACGGGGCGGCAATTGAAGCTTTCTTT.

This chain links TRBV7-3 with TRBJ2-5; TRBD2 aligns across 10 bases. The J segment lost 4 bases and the V segment lost 5 bases, leaving 4 bases of the junction unmatched. The CDR3 is made up of 14 amino acids. Germline-derived CDR1 and CDR2 are SGHTA and FQGTGA. The CDR3 DNA follows: TGTGCCAGCAGCGAGCGGGGGGGCCGAGAGACCCAGTACTTC. Protein product: CASSERGGRETQYF.

Only a few counts were recorded for this clonotype. The chain combines TRBV5-1 with TRBJ1-1; a possible D gene is TRBD1 (6 bases). This CDR3 is built from 15 residues. CDR1 SGHRS and CDR2 YFSETQ come from the germline V gene. V lost 1 base, J lost 5 bases, and 15 bases lay in between. The CDR3 sequence is CASSLRGASRTEAFF. For the CDR3, the DNA is TGCGCCAGCAGCTTGCGGGGGGCGAGTCGGACTGAAGCTTTCTTT.

Many counts were recorded for this clonotype. The chain carries TRBV5-1 and TRBJ1-2; unclear D gene. Germline CDR1 reads SGHRS; CDR2 reads YFSETQ. The V gene lost 2 bases and the J gene lost 5 bases, with 7 bases spanning the gap. The CDR3 is made up of 12 amino acids. The CDR3 reads CASSLTNYGYTF. CDR3 DNA sequence: TGCGCCAGCAGCTTAACGAATTATGGCTACACCTTC. Using reference TRBV5-1 and TRBJ1-2 for the parts outside the CDR3, the full variable domain is KAGVTQTPRYLIKTRGQQVTLSCSPISGHRSVSWYQQTPGQGLQFLFEYFSETQRNKGNFPGRFSGRQFSNSRSEMNVSTLELGDSALYLCASSLTNYGYTFGSGTRLTVV.

This clonotype was counted many times. The chain couples TRBV20-1 to TRBJ1-1; 7 nucleotides line up with TRBD1. CDR3 length: 15 amino acids. From germline, CDR1 is DFQATT and CDR2 SNEGSKA (reference sequence). The V and J ends lost 8 bases and 2 bases, in that order; junction bases with no gene match: 14. The CDR3 here is CSPRGTGQRNTEAFF. The CDR3, as DNA: TGCAGTCCCCGAGGGACGGGACAGAGAAACACTGAAGCTTTCTTT.

The chain links TRBV4-2 to TRBJ2-3, with a possible D match to TRBD2 (6 bases). Trimming stripped 0 bases from V and 1 base from J, with 14 bases between. The CDR3 length is 17 residues. Germline V lookup: CDR1 LGHNA, CDR2 YNFKEQ. The CDR3 region has the DNA TGTGCCAGCAGCCAAGAGAATCGGCGGGGTGGCACAGATACGCAGTATTTT. It is translated as CASSQENRRGGTDTQYF.

This chain uses TRBV7-2 with TRBJ2-1; no clear D. The CDR3 length is 14 residues. The germline V gene encodes CDR1 SGHTA and CDR2 FQGNSA. The V gene lost 3 bases and the J gene lost 4 bases, with 10 bases spanning the gap. The CDR3 loop is CASSFQPDYNEQFF. In DNA, the CDR3 is TGTGCCAGCAGCTTTCAGCCAGATTACAATGAGCAGTTCTTC.

This clonotype occurred a few times. The V call is TRBV10-3, the J call TRBJ1-2, with TRBD1 matching over 11 bases. V dropped 6 bases and J dropped 3; count of bases not matched to a gene: 6. CDR1 and CDR2 from the germline V gene are ENHRY and SYGVKD. The CDR3 length is 15 residues. The CDR3 loop is CAIRAPGQGDYGYTF. CDR3 sequence (DNA): TGTGCCATCAGAGCTCCGGGACAGGGGGACTATGGCTACACCTTC.

This clonotype showed up just a few times. The chain links TRBV5-1 to TRBJ2-5, with D maybe TRBD1 (7 bases). The CDR3 totals 13 residues. Germline V CDR1 and CDR2: SGHRS, YFSETQ. The V end was cut by 4 bases, the J end by 4 bases, with 11 bases between. CDR3 bases: TGCGCCAGCAGCCGGCAGGGGGGAGAGACCCAGTACTTC. It encodes CASSRQGGETQYF.

This clonotype was seen more than once but under ten times. The CDR3 bases are TGTGCCAGCAGCTATAAACAGTTTGAAGCTTTCTTT. Translating it yields CASSYKQFEAFF. The chain is built from TRBV7-9 and TRBJ1-1; no clear D gene. Germline V CDR1 and CDR2: SEHNR, FQNEAQ (reference sequence). Trimming stripped 4 bases from V and 7 bases from J, with 10 bases between. This CDR3 has 12 amino acids.